This T cell receptor (beta chain) was observed in a study of T cells expressing NK-cell markers. Across the whole study: It was sorted CD3+CD56+NKG2C+, CD3+CD56+NKG2C- and CD3+CD56-NKG2C+ T cells that supplied the TCR beta repertoires. The eight sequenced donors comprised seven who were HCMV-seropositive and one who was seronegative.

From the 5' RACE reads, TCRdb lists one entry per CDR3 protein and no DNA. This table lists 250,000 or so distinct CDR3 sequences. Germline lookup yields CDR1 LNHDA and CDR2 SQIVND (reference sequence). The CDR3 extends over 16 amino acids. Sequencing was carried out using blood T cells: a sorted CD56 or NKG2C T cell subset, CD4+ or CD8+ T cells, or bulk PBMC T cells (not recorded which). The J gene is TRBJ2-3, the V gene TRBV19; TCRdb outputs TRBD2, but without DNA this stays unchecked. The clonotype was recovered from a woman aged 18 to 69 in good health. The CDR3 loop is CASSITSGRSTDTQYF.